This TCR beta chain originates from a study of cytomegalovirus exposure and HLA in healthy donors. CDR1 and CDR2 from the germline V gene are GTSNPN and SVGIG (reference sequence). CDR3 length: 15 amino acids. Trimming took 5 bases from V and 0 from J; bases not matched to a gene: 5. Study results and caveats: Common viral pathogens seemed to be connected with several of the most significant clusters, according to a later analysis. CMV serostatus was the sole immune exposure information available.

PCR amplification relied on 60 Vbeta primers (plus 13 Jbeta primers). Clones were sequenced by immunoSEQ multiplex PCR, and TCRdb holds only the in-frame ones, with some missing. The sample lists about 160,000 clones, approximately 80% occurring once. Concerning this clone: Its cognate antigen is unknown.

The sample comprised PBMCs. The chain joins TRBV30 to TRBJ2-3; 10 nucleotides line up with TRBD2. The receptor was isolated from a woman in her forties in good health and CMV-seropositive. The CDR3: CAWSGTSESTDTQYF. In DNA form, the CDR3 reads TGTGCCTGGTCCGGGACTAGCGAGAGCACAGATACGCAGTATTTT.